This T cell receptor (beta chain) appears in the sequencing data of a study of breast tumors, draining lymph nodes, adjacent tissues listed by TCRdb under 2016. Describing the broader study: Breast cancer patients provided tumor, adjacent nontumor tissue and axillary lymph nodes, and the study compared the TCR beta repertoires across these three sources. The study aimed to assess the relationships and possible T-cell exchange between tumor, surrounding tissue and draining lymph node repertoires in human breast cancer. Results the study describes overall, beyond this receptor: Rather than being directly demonstrated, the conclusion that tumor T cells originate in lymph nodes was presented as consistent with a hypothesis. Tumor T-cell repertoires showed less diversity than lymph node repertoires and more diversity than nontumor tissue repertoires, and tumor T-cell repertoires showed preferential V and J gene usage. Tumor and nontumor tissue repertoires were found to be significantly more similar in luminal-like than in basal-like breast cancer. A scenario in which most tumor T cells derive from the lymph node and then expand within tumor tissue was judged to be consistent with the data.

Lymph node samples came from the axillary draining lymph nodes of breast cancer patients. TCRdb records Illumina HiSeq 2000 as the sequencer. Multiplex PCR amplification was used to build the TCR beta chain libraries. High-throughput sequencing was used to analyze the amplified TCR beta chain products. TCRdb reran the public reads through fastp at Q25 and MiXCR, keeping productive beta chains. Each entry merges the rows of one CDR3 protein and shows their most common DNA and genes. The sample table shows approximately 150,000 distinct CDR3 sequences, and 32% are seen once. The ten most abundant clones make up about 2.5% of the sample. The germline V gene encodes CDR1 KGHSH and CDR2 LQKENI. Taken from cysteine to phenylalanine, the CDR3 has 15 residues. Here the CDR3 DNA is all that survives: 45 bases in frame from base 1. The junction shows trimming of 4 bases on V and 2 bases on J, and the gene matches do not reach 4 bases of it.

This clonotype showed up many times. No cognate antigen has been identified for it. Base quality data are lacking; no much larger clone is found one base away. This sequence was found in a female donor with breast cancer. Some clones in this sample may be carry-over from other donors' samples. The chain is made from TRBV18 and TRBJ1-2, with 10 bases matching TRBD1. The specimen sequenced was axillary lymph node tissue. The CDR3 has the sequence CASSLPGQGNYGYTF. The DNA is TGTGCCAGCTCACTACCGGGACAGGGGAACTATGGCTACACCTTC.